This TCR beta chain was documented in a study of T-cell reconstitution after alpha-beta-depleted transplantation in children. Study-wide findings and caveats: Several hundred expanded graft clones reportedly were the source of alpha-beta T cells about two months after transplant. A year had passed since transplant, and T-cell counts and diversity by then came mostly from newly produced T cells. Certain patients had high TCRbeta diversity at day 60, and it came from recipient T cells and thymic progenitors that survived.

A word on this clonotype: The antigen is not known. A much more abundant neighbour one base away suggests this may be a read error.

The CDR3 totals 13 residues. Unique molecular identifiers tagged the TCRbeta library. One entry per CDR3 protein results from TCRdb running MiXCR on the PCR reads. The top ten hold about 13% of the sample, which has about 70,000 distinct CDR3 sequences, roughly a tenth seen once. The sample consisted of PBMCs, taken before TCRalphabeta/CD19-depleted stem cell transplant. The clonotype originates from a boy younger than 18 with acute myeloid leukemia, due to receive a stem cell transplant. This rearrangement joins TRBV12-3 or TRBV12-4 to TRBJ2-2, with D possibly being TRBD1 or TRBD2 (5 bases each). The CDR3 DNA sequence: TGTGCCAGCAGTTTAGTGGGGCCCGGGGAGCCGTTTTTT. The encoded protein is CASSLVGPGEPFF.